Described below is a single TCR beta chain sequence and its context. The donors were healthy bone marrow donors. The data were taken from a study of cytomegalovirus exposure and HLA in healthy donors. This PCR relied on a set of 60 Vbeta primers and 13 Jbeta primers. Some clones are missing from TCRdb's copy, which holds only in-frame ones; the method was immunoSEQ multiplex PCR. Of approximately 130,000 clones detected, around 78% appear once; the ten largest clones hold just under 6.5%. After removal of 2 bases from V and 4 bases from J, the junction contained 13 bases not matched to a gene. Germline assignment: CDR1 MDHEN and CDR2 SYDVKM. There are 17 residues in the CDR3.

Material for sequencing was PBMCs. The chain combines TRBV28 with TRBJ2-5; 7 positions agree with TRBD1. The sequence came from a woman aged 40 to 55 in good health and CMV-seronegative. The CDR3 protein is CASSLVGQEAPLETQYF. The CDR3 DNA is TGTGCCAGCAGTTTAGTCGGACAGGAGGCGCCACTAGAGACCCAGTACTTC.